A single sample gave rise to the 23 T cell receptor beta chains below, sequenced in a study of OX40 agonist ivuxolimab in advanced cancers. Only in-frame clones appear in the TCRdb table, and some are missing; sequencing was by immunoSEQ multiplex PCR. Found here are around 40,000 clones, approximately 90% of them singletons; the top ten hold approximately 13%. Sequencing used CD4+ or CD8+ T cells sorted from blood, obtained in a trial of the OX40 agonist ivuxolimab. The receptors derive from an adult with an advanced solid tumor such as melanoma, head and neck, liver or kidney cancer.

V and J are TRBV28 and TRBJ1-1, with D possibly TRBD1 on 5 matching bases. The CDR3 extends over 14 amino acids. Germline CDR1 is MDHEN and CDR2 is SYDVKM. The V end lost 7 bases, the J end lost 1 base, and 13 bases lay between the germline ends. CDR3 coding DNA: TGTGCCAGCACCCACTGGGGGGGGAACACTGAAGCTTTCTTT. It translates to CASTHWGGNTEAFF.

The chain is built from TRBV14 and TRBJ2-1, with a possible D match to TRBD2 (6 bases). The CDR3 extends over 17 amino acids. Germline-derived CDR1 and CDR2 are SGHDN and FVKESK. Trimming cost V 1 base and J 10 bases, with 23 bases left between them. CDR3 nucleotide sequence: TGTGCCAGCAGCCAAGTCATAGCAGTACGAGGGGACTTCGAGCAGTTCTTC. It is translated as CASSQVIAVRGDFEQFF.

This clone was seen just once. The chain recombines TRBV9 with TRBJ2-5; a weak D match, TRBD2 (6 bases). Per the germline V gene, CDR1 is SGDLS and CDR2 is YYNGEE. The CDR3 has 14 amino acids. V was clipped by 0 bases and J by 1 base, with 7 bases between them. CDR3 region: CASSVAGAQETQYF. For the CDR3, the DNA is TGTGCCAGCAGCGTAGCGGGAGCCCAAGAGACCCAGTACTTC.

This clone is a singleton in its sample. The gene calls are TRBV18 and TRBJ1-2, with 7 bases that match TRBD1. J gave up 1 base and V 0 bases, and 5 bases lay outside the gene matches. Per germline, CDR1 KGHSH and CDR2 LQKENI. The CDR3 extends over 16 amino acids. The CDR3 DNA reads as TGTGCCAGCTCACCACCCGAGGGGGCGGGTAACTATGGCTACACCTTC. Translation gives CASSPPEGAGNYGYTF.

A remark on this clone: The junction does not match germline at one end; this may be a read error. CDR3 coding DNA: TGTGCTAGCAGCCCCGAAGGGGAGACCCAGTACTTC. Translated, it gives CASSPEGETQYF. This chain connects TRBV7-7 to TRBJ2-5; no firm D call. CDR1 is SSHAT and CDR2 is FNYEAQ in the germline V gene (reference sequence). This CDR3 comprises 12 residues.

This clone was seen a single time. The chain recombines TRBV2 with TRBJ2-2; tentatively, D is TRBD1 (5 bases). The V end was cut by 6 bases, the J end by 6 bases, with 11 bases between. The CDR3 covers 13 residues. Germline V gives CDR1 SNHLY, CDR2 FYNNEI. CDR3 protein: CASRDTVAGELFF. CDR3 bases: TGTGCCAGCAGGGACACAGTTGCCGGGGAGCTGTTTTTT.

The J gene is TRBJ2-7, the V gene TRBV5-1; 7 positions agree with TRBD1. V shed 4 bases, J shed 1 base, and the junction held 14 bases outside the gene matches. The CDR3 extends over 17 amino acids. CDR1 and CDR2 from the germline V gene are SGHRS and YFSETQ. CDR3: CASSPGRGQTYSYEQYF. The CDR3 bases are TGCGCCAGCAGCCCCGGCCGGGGACAGACTTATTCCTACGAGCAGTACTTC.

CDR3 bases: TGTGCCAGCATTATACCGGGACAGGGGAGATTAGTTTACGAGCAGTACTTC. It specifies CASIIPGQGRLVYEQYF. V gene TRBV21-1 combines with J gene TRBJ2-7; the table's D gene call, TRBD1, was not cross checked with the DNA. TRBV21-1 is deemed a pseudogene. This CDR3 region has 17 residues.

The genes are TRBV7-9 and TRBJ2-2; a possible D gene is TRBD1 (6 bases). There are 14 residues in the CDR3. Germline assignment: CDR1 SEHNR and CDR2 FQNEAQ (reference sequence). V shed 5 bases and J shed 6 bases, with 13 bases lying between them. The CDR3 DNA reads as TGTGCCAGCAGCGCAGCAGGGGAAGCCGGGGAGCTGTTTTTT. Residues: CASSAAGEAGELFF. Together with reference TRBV7-9 and TRBJ2-2, the CDR3 gives the full variable domain: DTGVSQNPRHKITKRGQNVTFRCDPISEHNRLYWYRQTLGQGPEFLTYFQNEAQLEKSRLLSDRFSAERPKGSFSTLEIQRTEQGDSAMYLCASSAAGEAGELFFGEGSRLTVL.

This rearrangement joins TRBV27 to TRBJ1-1; unclear D gene. This CDR3 comprises 14 residues. Trimming removed 5 bases at V and 2 bases at J, with 12 bases between. Germline V gives CDR1 MNHEY, CDR2 SMNVEV (reference sequence). CDR3 sequence: CASSPLDGNTEAFF. CDR3 in DNA: TGTGCCAGCAGTCCCCTCGACGGTAACACTGAAGCTTTCTTT.

The J gene is TRBJ2-3, the V gene TRBV2; D might be TRBD1 or TRBD2, each matching 8 bases. Germline CDR1 SNHLY, CDR2 FYNNEI. The CDR3 has 17 amino acids. V lost 2 bases and J lost 8, with 23 bases in between. CDR3 amino acids: CASSELLLAGGQGTQYF. For the CDR3, the DNA is TGTGCCAGCAGTGAATTGTTATTGGCGGGAGGACAGGGTACGCAGTATTTT.

The V call is TRBV25-1, the J call TRBJ1-1, with no clear D. V was shortened by 0 bases and J by 1 base, with 6 bases between the two germline ends. Germline loops: CDR1 MGHDK, CDR2 SYGVNS. The CDR3 loop spans 14 amino acids. In nucleotides, the CDR3 is TGTGCCAGCAGTGAATATGGGTCGAACACTGAAGCTTTCTTT. Residues: CASSEYGSNTEAFF.

V usage is TRBV7-9 and J usage is TRBJ2-1; possible D gene TRBD1, 6 bases. The CDR3 covers 14 residues. CDR1 is SEHNR, CDR2 FQNEAQ, per germline (reference sequence). Trimming shortened V by 2 bases and J by 1 base, and 6 bases separated the two germline ends. CDR3 in DNA: TGTGCCAGCAGCTTACAGGGGTCCTACAATGAGCAGTTCTTC. Translating gives CASSLQGSYNEQFF.

The chain uses TRBV2 and TRBJ1-2; D is uncertain. V gave up 0 bases and J gave up 5 bases, with 10 bases separating them. The CDR3 is made up of 14 amino acids. Germline values: CDR1 SNHLY, CDR2 FYNNEI. The CDR3 DNA sequence: TGTGCCAGCAGTGAAGCGAGAGTCAGGTATGGCTACACCTTC. It codes for CASSEARVRYGYTF.

This chain connects TRBV29-1 to TRBJ2-1; D remains unclear. This CDR3 region has 13 residues. Germline-derived CDR1 and CDR2 are SQVTM and ANQGSEA. Trimming removed 5 bases at V and 6 bases at J, with 14 bases between. The CDR3 region has the DNA TGCAGCGTTTTCACCCTTACGGGCAATGAGCAGTTCTTC. Translating it yields CSVFTLTGNEQFF.

This chain uses TRBV6-6 with TRBJ1-2, with D possibly being TRBD1 (5 bases). Germline V gene lookup returns CDR1 MNHNY and CDR2 SVGAGI (reference sequence). The V and J ends lost 5 bases and 4 bases respectively, with 14 bases between them. The CDR3 is 14 amino acids. The CDR3 DNA sequence: TGTGCCAGCAGTACCCCCACCGGGGGCTATGGCTACACCTTC. Amino acids: CASSTPTGGYGYTF.

The chain carries TRBV19 and TRBJ2-7; possibly TRBD1 for D (6 bases). This CDR3 comprises 13 residues. V lost 4 bases to trimming and J lost 2 bases, with 9 bases between them. Looked up from germline, CDR1 is LNHDA and CDR2 is SQIVND (reference sequence). CDR3 sequence: CASSTDSTYEQYF. CDR3 in DNA: TGTGCCAGTAGTACGGACAGTACCTACGAGCAGTACTTC.

As concerns this clone: This CDR3 is also generated by other DNA sequences in the sample. The chain carries TRBV13 and TRBJ2-5, with TRBD1 as a possible D gene (5 bases). From germline, CDR1 is PRHDT and CDR2 FYEKMQ (reference sequence). This CDR3 is built from 12 residues. Deletions cut 2 bases from V and 4 bases from J, with 5 bases between. DNA of the CDR3: TGTGCCAGCAGCTTAAGGGGAGAGACCCAGTACTTC. The encoded protein is CASSLRGETQYF.

The rearrangement joins TRBV4-1 to TRBJ2-2, with D possibly called TRBD1 or TRBD2 (6 bases each). The length of the CDR3 is 13 residues. Deletions cut 9 bases from V and 2 bases from J, with 10 bases between. CDR1 is MGHRA, CDR2 YSYEKL, per germline. The CDR3 DNA reads TGCGCCAGTCGGGGGCCTAACACCGGGGAGCTGTTTTTT. Amino acid sequence: CASRGPNTGELFF.

This chain connects TRBV28 to TRBJ1-6, with unresolved D. Trimming took off 6 bases at V and 6 bases at J, with 18 bases between the two ends. In germline, CDR1 is MDHEN, CDR2 SYDVKM. This CDR3 is built from 16 residues. The CDR3 nucleotides read TGTGCCAGCAGCGAAGAGAGGCGGGGAACTAATTCACCCCTCCACTTT. As protein: CASSEERRGTNSPLHF.

This clone was detected only a few times. The CDR3 nucleotides read TGTGCCAGCAGTTTCCGGGGCAGAACTGCCACAGATACGCAGTATTTT. Its translation: CASSFRGRTATDTQYF. The chain combines TRBV6-6 with TRBJ2-3; D tentatively fits TRBD1 or TRBD2 (5 bases each). This CDR3 has 16 residues. V gave up 4 bases and J gave up 2 bases, with 16 bases separating them. CDR1 and CDR2 (germline): MNHNY, SVGAGI (reference sequence).

In its sample, this clone was seen once. CDR3 region: CASSPDNRVGNTIYF. DNA of the CDR3: TGTGCCAGTAGTCCAGATAATAGGGTTGGAAACACCATATATTTT. The V call is TRBV19, the J call TRBJ1-3; no firm D call. The germline V gene encodes CDR1 LNHDA and CDR2 SQIVND (reference sequence). Trimming shortened V by 5 bases and J by 3 bases, and 14 bases separated the two germline ends. The CDR3 has 15 amino acids.

The chain joins TRBV28 to TRBJ2-7, with D possibly being TRBD1 (5 bases). V was pared by 6 bases and J by 1 base, with 10 bases between. Germline lookup yields CDR1 MDHEN and CDR2 SYDVKM. The CDR3 length is 13 residues. CDR3 in amino acids: CASRRTGSYEQYF. DNA for the CDR3: TGTGCCAGCAGGAGAACAGGATCCTACGAGCAGTACTTC.